The entry below gives a single T cell receptor beta chain sequence along with its context. In the original processing: Amplification of reference gene primers provided the estimated nucleated cell counts. TCRdb's table, derived via immunoSEQ multiplex PCR, lists solely in-frame clones and lacks some. V and J calls and clone size are copied from that table; D and trimming were computed from the DNA. The data show 80,000 or so clones, roughly 85% seen once. The data belong to a study of blood T cell repertoires in COVID-19. Looking at the study overall: Samples of COVID-19 (acute and convalescent) were obtained from the United States, Italy and Spain. T cells, B-cell-depleted T cells, or PBMCs provided the cDNA or gDNA that served as material.

V was trimmed by 1 base and J by 4 bases, leaving 11 bases between them. CDR3 size: 15 residues. Germline V CDR1 and CDR2: SNHLY, FYNNEI. V gene TRBV2 combines with J gene TRBJ2-1; D not resolved. Sequenced: peripheral blood. The clonotype comes from a woman between 65 and 79 years old with acute or convalescent COVID-19. This CDR3 is CASSEDAPIYNEQFF. CDR3 coding DNA: TGTGCCAGCAGTGAAGACGCGCCGATATACAATGAGCAGTTCTTC.